The clone carrying this T cell receptor beta chain came up a few times. What it recognizes is unknown. The data were taken from a study of identifying expanded T cells in peripheral blood. General study findings and limits: Across healthy donors, higher total template counts meant significantly greater roughly 2-week count variance.

Measured with immunoSEQ multiplex PCR; TCRdb has only the in-frame clones, and not every one. Of 80,000 or so clones detected, 84% appear once; the ten largest clones hold about 17%. There are 14 residues in the CDR3. Trimming stripped 5 bases from V and 0 bases from J, with 10 bases between. Germline CDR1 reads SEHNR; CDR2 reads FQNEAQ (reference sequence). Sequenced material: blood. This receptor was taken from a person aged 18 to 75 in good health. The chain couples TRBV7-9 to TRBJ1-2; D gene unclear. CDR3 sequence (DNA): TGTGCCAGCAGCCCGAGCGTTACTAACTATGGCTACACCTTC. Protein product: CASSPSVTNYGYTF.